This T cell receptor beta chain was sequenced during a study of a mutant IDH1 vaccine in newly diagnosed glioma (TCRdb year 2021). Regarding the research as a whole: Patients received eight vaccinations in weeks 1, 3, 5, 7, 11, 15, 19 and 23, corresponding to visits V03 through V10. Six visits were used for peripheral blood collection: V03 (baseline), V05, V07, V10, V12 and V13. Before enrollment, patients had received standard therapy of radiotherapy alone, temozolomide alone, or radiochemotherapy with temozolomide; most received the combination. In the chemotherapy-containing groups, vaccination started alongside temozolomide cycles, whereas in patients who had radiotherapy alone it started 4-6 weeks after radiotherapy. Of the approximately 34 patients who were treated, about 62% were male and around 40% were female, and the mean age was around 40 years. For exploratory analyses, fewer than 30 treated patients had longitudinal TCRB deep sequencing done wherever samples were available. What the authors observed across the whole study: Pseudoprogression seemed to be unrelated to changes in the top peripheral T cell clonotypes found by TCRB sequencing. Immune responses induced by the vaccine were seen in approximately 92% of patients across multiple MHC alleles. Availability determined which PBMC samples were chosen for TCRB deep sequencing. According to the authors, sample limitations meant that analyses of patient blood samples could not be reproduced.

Of note for this clone: Its antigen is currently not known. The sample holds no much larger clone one base away, and base qualities are not on file.

Library preparation employed the immunoSEQ multiplex PCR assay. Following the manufacturer's protocol, the hsTCRB Kit was used to amplify rearranged TCR beta chain sequences. TCRB libraries were sequenced on an Illumina MiSeq. The original pipeline was this. The proprietary platform of the kit vendor was used for demultiplexing, trimming and gene mapping. The table comes from immuneACCESS by way of TCRdb, which keeps in-frame sequences with V and J called. Part of the clones is missing from these tables; in studies checked, under half for an unresolved V gene and the rest for unknown reasons. D and trimming were read from the DNA, whereas the V and J calls and clone size are those reported in that table. Here the sample has about 33,000 clones; 85% to 90% occur a single time. Of the sample, approximately 2.3% falls within the top ten clones. The sample's time point label, in plain terms: week 23, last vaccination. Each vaccine dose, consisting of 300 ug of a 20-mer mutant IDH1 peptide in Montanide, was administered subcutaneously with topical imiquimod. The donors had newly diagnosed IDH1-mutant astrocytomas of WHO grade 3 or 4 that showed loss of nuclear ATRX. The samples were drawn from NOA16, a multicentre, single-arm, open-label phase I trial in Germany that tested a mutant IDH1 peptide vaccine in humans for the first time. The DNeasy Blood and Tissue Kit was used to extract genomic DNA from EDTA blood for TCRB sequencing.

V loses 4 bases of germline sequence and J loses 6 bases, and the interval between the two ends is 9 bases. From the cysteine up to the phenylalanine, the CDR3 has a length of 12 residues. The CDR3 DNA has 36 bases and is translated from base 1. CDR1 SEHNR and CDR2 FQNEAQ are derived from the germline V gene (reference sequence). Here the sequenced sample was PBMCs, taken from a glioma patient whose treatment included an IDH1 peptide vaccine. The rearranged segments are TRBV7-9 and TRBJ1-1; the D gene is not confidently resolved. The TCR sequence derives from a man aged 35-49 years with glioma. The base sequence is TGTGCCAGCAGCTCGCATGGGGCTGAAGCTTTCTTT. Its product reads: CASSSHGAEAFF.